This T cell receptor beta chain was found in a study of T cells in Graves' hyperthyroidism and ophthalmopathy. This CDR3 is built from 11 residues. Germline V gene sequence: CDR1 MNHEY, CDR2 SVGEGT. V lost 6 bases, J lost 11 bases, and 6 bases stayed unmatched. Amplification of TCR beta CDR3 regions used RNA as the template. When the TCR CDR3 underwent first-round RT-PCR, the HTBI primer set was used. From the multiplex PCR reads, TCRdb called clonotypes with MiXCR, one entry per CDR3 protein. The data show hundreds of thousands of distinct CDR3 sequences, 40% to 55% seen once. V gene TRBV6-2 or TRBV6-3 combines with J gene TRBJ1-1; TRBD1 matches 7 bases. Specimen: peripheral blood or thyroid tissue (not recorded which). The sequence was collected from an adult man with Graves' disease, either hyperthyroidism or ophthalmopathy (not recorded which). The chain's CDR3 is CASRGQAWAFF. The CDR3, as DNA: TGTGCCAGCAGAGGACAGGCTTGGGCTTTCTTT.